This is a list of T cell receptor beta chains from one sample in a study of Ad26.COV2.S vaccination and SARS-CoV-2 variants. Assay used: immunoSEQ multiplex PCR; TCRdb lists only in-frame clones, some missing. The sample records fewer than 800,000 clones, 89% being singletons. The material sequenced was peripheral blood, taken in a trial of Ad26.COV2.S vaccine versus placebo. These receptors all stem from a person between 18 and 60 years old who received the Ad26.COV2.S COVID-19 vaccine or a placebo. The CDR3 runs from the conserved cysteine through the conserved F or W. The D gene is left open where the match is weak.

J gene: TRBJ2-7
D gene: .
V gene: TRBV6-5
CDR3 DNA: TGTGCCAGCAGTCCGACAGGTCACGAGCAGTACTTC
CDR3 protein: CASSPTGHEQYF

J gene: TRBJ1-1
D gene: .
V gene: TRBV6-2/TRBV6-3
CDR3 DNA: TGTGCCAGCAGTCCCCCCGCGGATTTTGGCTTTGAAGCTTTCTTT
CDR3 protein: CASSPPADFGFEAFF

J gene: TRBJ1-6
D gene: .
V gene: TRBV7-9
CDR3 DNA: TGTGCCAGCACCCCAACGGACGGAAATTCACCCCTCCACTTT
CDR3 protein: CASTPTDGNSPLHF

J gene: TRBJ1-6
D gene: .
V gene: TRBV6-5
CDR3 DNA: TGTGCCAGCAGTCCTTGGGACGGGGTAAATTCACCCCTCCACTTT
CDR3 protein: CASSPWDGVNSPLHF

J gene: TRBJ1-6
D gene: TRBD1
V gene: TRBV9
CDR3 DNA: TGTGCCAGCCGACGGGACAGCTCCTATAATTCACCCCTCCACTTT
CDR3 protein: CASRRDSSYNSPLHF

J gene: TRBJ2-3
D gene: TRBD2
V gene: TRBV24-1
CDR3 DNA: TGTGCCACCAGTGTAGGGACTAGCGGAGGCACAGATACGCAGTATTTT
CDR3 protein: CATSVGTSGGTDTQYF

J gene: TRBJ2-1
D gene: .
V gene: TRBV2
CDR3 DNA: TGTGCCAGCAGGCTAGAGGTCCGCGAGCAGTTCTTC
CDR3 protein: CASRLEVREQFF

J gene: TRBJ2-3
D gene: .
V gene: TRBV7-6
CDR3 DNA: TGTGCCAGCAGCTTAGGAGGCACAAATACGCAGTATTTT
CDR3 protein: CASSLGGTNTQYF

J gene: TRBJ2-7
D gene: .
V gene: TRBV19
CDR3 DNA: TGTGCCAGTAGGGAAGGCCCGGGCTACGAGCAGTACTTC
CDR3 protein: CASREGPGYEQYF

J gene: TRBJ2-7
D gene: .
V gene: TRBV3-1/TRBV3-2
CDR3 DNA: TGTGCCAGCAGCCTCTCCCACGAGCAGTACTTC
CDR3 protein: CASSLSHEQYF

J gene: TRBJ1-5
D gene: TRBD1
V gene: TRBV6-5
CDR3 DNA: TGTGCCAGCAGAGCAGGGGGCGCCGGCAATCAGCCCCAGCATTTT
CDR3 protein: CASRAGGAGNQPQHF

J gene: TRBJ1-2
D gene: .
V gene: TRBV18
CDR3 DNA: TGTGCCAGCTCACCAGGATCAGAGACTTATGGCTACACCTTC
CDR3 protein: CASSPGSETYGYTF

J gene: TRBJ1-1
D gene: .
V gene: TRBV5-1
CDR3 DNA: TGCGCCAGCAGCAGGACAGAAGACTTGAACACTGAAGCTTTCTTT
CDR3 protein: CASSRTEDLNTEAFF

J gene: TRBJ2-5
D gene: TRBD2
V gene: TRBV27
CDR3 DNA: TGTGCCAGCAGTTGGGCGGGGGGCCGGGGGACCCAGTACTTC
CDR3 protein: CASSWAGGRGTQYF

J gene: TRBJ2-3
D gene: TRBD2
V gene: TRBV11-2
CDR3 DNA: TGTGCCAGCAGCTTATGGGGGACTAGCGGGAGGGCAGTAGATACGCAGTATTTT
CDR3 protein: CASSLWGTSGRAVDTQYF

J gene: TRBJ2-1
D gene: TRBD2
V gene: TRBV5-1
CDR3 DNA: TGCGCCAGCAGCTTCCTGGGACTAGCGGGGGGGTCCACCTCGAATGAGCAGTTCTTC
CDR3 protein: CASSFLGLAGGSTSNEQFF

J gene: TRBJ2-2
D gene: TRBD2
V gene: TRBV27
CDR3 DNA: TGTGCCAGCACCCCTAGCGGGACCTTCACCGGGGAGCTGTTTTTT
CDR3 protein: CASTPSGTFTGELFF

J gene: TRBJ2-7
D gene: TRBD2
V gene: TRBV11-2
CDR3 DNA: TGTGCCAGCAGCTTAGGCGGGGGTACCGAGCAGTACTTC
CDR3 protein: CASSLGGGTEQYF

J gene: TRBJ1-1
D gene: .
V gene: TRBV18
CDR3 DNA: TGTGCCAGCTCACCACTGGACGCCACTGAAGCTTTCTTT
CDR3 protein: CASSPLDATEAFF

J gene: TRBJ2-7
D gene: TRBD2
V gene: TRBV3-1/TRBV3-2
CDR3 DNA: TGTGCCAGCAGCCCCACGAAGAGCGGGAGGGCCAGGGGCGAGCAGTACTTC
CDR3 protein: CASSPTKSGRARGEQYF

J gene: TRBJ2-1
D gene: .
V gene: TRBV30
CDR3 DNA: TGTGCCTGGAGTGTAACTGGGGGTGAGCAGTTCTTC
CDR3 protein: CAWSVTGGEQFF

J gene: TRBJ2-1
D gene: .
V gene: TRBV5-4
CDR3 DNA: TGTGCCAGCAGCTTTATTCCCAATGAGCAGTTCTTC
CDR3 protein: CASSFIPNEQFF

J gene: TRBJ1-1
D gene: .
V gene: TRBV5-1
CDR3 DNA: TGCGCCAGCAGCTTGGCCCCGGGAGAAGACACTGAAGCTTTCTTT
CDR3 protein: CASSLAPGEDTEAFF